The next 6 T cell receptor beta chains were all read from a single sample in a study of memory CD4+ T cells and cytomegalovirus serostatus. Single viable CD3+CD4+CD8-CD45RO+ cells were sorted as the memory CD4+ T cells. TCRdb's table, derived via immunoSEQ multiplex PCR, lists solely in-frame clones and lacks some. The sample has 80,000 to 100,000 clones, 80% seen once; the top ten hold approximately 4%. Source material: memory CD4+ T cells from blood. The source is an adult in good health and CMV-seropositive.

The chain recombines TRBV5-1 with TRBJ1-1; a possible D gene is TRBD1 (5 bases). The CDR3 extends over 15 amino acids. Trimming shortened V by 2 bases and J by 3 bases, and 14 bases separated the two germline ends. CDR1 is SGHRS and CDR2 is YFSETQ in the germline V gene. CDR3 in amino acids: CASSLISRGDTEAFF. The CDR3 region has the DNA TGCGCCAGCAGCTTAATCAGCCGGGGGGACACTGAAGCTTTCTTT.

The chain links TRBV28 to TRBJ2-5, with a tentative D call TRBD2 (5 bases). Germline V lookup: CDR1 MDHEN, CDR2 SYDVKM. V was shortened by 7 bases and J by 7 bases, with 10 bases between the two germline ends. The CDR3 loop spans 11 amino acids. The CDR3 reads CASIKRGTQYF. CDR3 in DNA: TGTGCCAGCATCAAACGGGGGACCCAGTACTTC.

The V gene is TRBV11-3, the J gene TRBJ2-1; 10 bases are shared with TRBD2. Germline V lookup: CDR1 SGHNT, CDR2 YENEEA. V trimming: 0 bases; J trimming: 7 bases; junction bases outside the gene matches: 12. This CDR3 spans 18 amino acids. CDR3 DNA sequence: TGTGCCAGCAGCTTAGAACAGGGTGGGAGCGGGAGGGCGAATGAGCAGTTCTTC. Amino acid sequence: CASSLEQGGSGRANEQFF.

V and J are TRBV5-8 and TRBJ2-2; the D is unclear. From germline, CDR1 is SGHTS and CDR2 YDEGEE. Deletions cut 1 base from V and 7 bases from J, with 14 bases between. CDR3 length: 15 amino acids. The chain's CDR3 is CASSLRSGVGGELFF. The CDR3 DNA is TGTGCCAGCAGCTTGCGTTCCGGAGTCGGCGGGGAGCTGTTTTTT.

V gene TRBV7-3 combines with J gene TRBJ2-2; D gene ambiguous. Trimming shortened V by 1 base and J by 0 bases, and 3 bases separated the two germline ends. CDR3 size: 14 residues. CDR1 SGHTA and CDR2 FQGTGA come from the germline V gene. In DNA form, the CDR3 reads TGTGCCAGCAGCTTAAATACGAACACCGGGGAGCTGTTTTTT. Translation gives CASSLNTNTGELFF.

The rearrangement links TRBV7-3 to TRBJ2-7, with D perhaps TRBD2 (6 bases). With 1 base removed from V and 4 bases from J, the gap between germline ends came to 11 bases. In germline, CDR1 is SGHTA, CDR2 FQGTGA. CDR3 length: 14 amino acids. The chain's CDR3 is CASSLMGGEYEQYF. DNA of the CDR3: TGTGCCAGCAGCTTAATGGGAGGAGAGTACGAGCAGTACTTC.